This T cell receptor beta chain was sequenced in a study of shared clonotypes between healthy human individuals. Trimming stripped 6 bases from V and 1 base from J, with 15 bases between. CDR1 is KGHSH, CDR2 LQKENI, per germline. CDR3 length: 15 residues. Clones were sequenced by immunoSEQ multiplex PCR, and TCRdb holds only the in-frame ones, with some missing. The data hold approximately 110,000 clones, with about 72% observed a single time. The sequenced sample consisted of memory CD8+ T cells sorted from blood. Noted subset: CD45RO+ cells pooled with CCR7-negative TemRA cells. The clonotype originates from a woman aged 25 to 39 in good health. The J gene is TRBJ1-1, the V gene TRBV18, with D tentatively TRBD1 (5 bases). The CDR3 loop reads CASSPAGRENTEAFF. The CDR3 region has the DNA TGTGCCAGCTCGCCGGCCGGCAGGGAGAACACTGAAGCTTTCTTT.